The 25 T cell receptor beta chains in this list originate from one sample, sequenced in a study of HIV-infected patients and healthy controls (TCRdb year 2014). Libraries were prepared through 5' RACE. The run used an Illumina MiSeq. TCRdb cleaned the public reads at Q25 with fastp, built clones with MiXCR and kept in-frame beta chains. Each entry merges the rows of one CDR3 protein and shows their most common DNA and genes. The sample includes about 64,000 distinct CDR3 sequences, with roughly 21% observed a single time. The ten largest clones capture more than 1.2% of the sample. Sequences were obtained from CD4+ T cells from blood. These receptors were taken from a human donor in good health.

This clonotype was recorded at least ten times. The chain joins TRBV12-3 or TRBV12-4 to TRBJ1-2; TRBD1 aligns across 9 bases. Losses at the gene ends were 7 bases for V and 0 bases for J; bases not matched to a gene: 6. The CDR3 sequence is 15 residues long. The CDR3, as DNA: TGTGCCAGCAACGGAGGGACAGGGACTAACTATGGCTACACCTTC. This encodes CASNGGTGTNYGYTF.

This clonotype was recorded many times. V and J are TRBV7-9 and TRBJ1-4; D remains unclear. Per the germline V gene, CDR1 is SEHNR and CDR2 is FQNEAQ (reference sequence). Trimming cost V 6 bases and J 3 bases, with 17 bases left between them. This CDR3 region has 16 residues. The CDR3 protein is CASSSKRSGANEKLFF. The DNA for the CDR3 is TGTGCCAGCAGTTCGAAACGGAGTGGTGCTAATGAAAAACTGTTTTTT.

In its sample, this clonotype was seen a few times. The V call is TRBV20-1, the J call TRBJ1-6; 9 positions agree with TRBD1. The V and J ends lost 4 bases and 5 bases, in that order; junction bases with no gene match: 12. Germline V CDR1 and CDR2: DFQATT, SNEGSKA (reference sequence). The CDR3 is 17 amino acids. This chain's CDR3 is CSATRMEGTGNNSPLHF. DNA for the CDR3: TGCAGTGCTACCAGAATGGAGGGGACAGGGAATAATTCACCCCTCCACTTT.

This clonotype has a count of ten or more. This chain uses TRBV6-2 or TRBV6-3 with TRBJ1-2, with D perhaps matching TRBD1 (5 bases). CDR1 is MNHEY, CDR2 SVGEGT, per germline. The length of the CDR3 is 15 residues. V lost 5 bases, J lost 4 bases, and 17 bases lay in between. CDR3 DNA: TGTGCCAGCAGTCCGTCCGGGGCAGTTACCTATGGCTACACCTTC. Amino acids: CASSPSGAVTYGYTF.

This clonotype was found a few times. The rearrangement joins TRBV20-1 to TRBJ2-1; D is unclear. This CDR3 is built from 11 residues. Trimming left V 3 bases short and J 9 bases short, with 9 bases between. Germline V gives CDR1 DFQATT, CDR2 SNEGSKA (reference sequence). The CDR3 DNA sequence: TGCAGTGCTAGTAATCTATTTGAGCAGTTCTTC. It yields the protein CSASNLFEQFF.

There are many counts of this clonotype. The V call is TRBV24-1, the J call TRBJ2-1; no definite D call. The V gene lost 6 bases and the J gene lost 6 bases, with 8 bases spanning the gap. The germline V gene has CDR1 KGHDR and CDR2 SFDVKD. This CDR3 region has 12 residues. The CDR3 loop is CATSFRSNEQFF. In DNA, the CDR3 is TGTGCCACCAGTTTCAGGTCCAATGAGCAGTTCTTC.

The sample holds a few counts of this clonotype. The gene calls are TRBV5-1 and TRBJ1-3; D ambiguous. Germline CDR1 reads SGHRS; CDR2 reads YFSETQ. V was pared by 0 bases and J by 0 bases, with 7 bases between. This CDR3 has 15 residues. The CDR3 region is CASSLGGSSGNTIYF. CDR3 DNA: TGCGCCAGCAGCTTGGGCGGGTCCTCTGGAAACACCATATATTTT.

This clonotype has only a few counts. The chain has TRBV4-1 and TRBJ2-3; TRBD2 matches 10 bases. V shed 4 bases, J shed 0 bases, and the junction held 7 bases outside the gene matches. The CDR3 spans 17 residues. Germline V gene sequence: CDR1 MGHRA, CDR2 YSYEKL. The CDR3 DNA is TGCGCCAGCAGCCCGGGACTAGCGTACTCTAGCACAGATACGCAGTATTTT. Its protein product is CASSPGLAYSSTDTQYF.

This clonotype has more than one count but fewer than ten. V usage is TRBV12-3 or TRBV12-4 and J usage is TRBJ2-7, with 10 positions matching TRBD2. The CDR3 is 15 residues long. Germline trimming cut 6 bases from V and 3 bases from J; bases unmatched to any gene: 8. CDR3 sequence: CASRRGTSAYYEQYF. For the CDR3, the DNA is TGTGCCAGCAGGAGAGGGACTAGCGCCTACTACGAGCAGTACTTC.

Ten or more counts support this clonotype. Here the CDR3 DNA reads TGTGCCAGCAGCTTACAGGTAGAAGGATTGACCCAGTACTTC. Translation: CASSLQVEGLTQYF. The V and J genes are TRBV7-2 and TRBJ2-5, with unresolved D. The CDR3 is 14 residues long. With 2 bases removed from V and 7 bases from J, the gap between germline ends came to 14 bases. Germline lookup yields CDR1 SGHTA and CDR2 FQGNSA.

The chain carries TRBV7-9 and TRBJ1-4; 8 bases fit TRBD1. This CDR3 has 16 amino acids. V lost 5 bases and J lost 3; bases outside the gene matches: 8. Germline V gene lookup returns CDR1 SEHNR and CDR2 FQNEAQ (reference sequence). The CDR3 DNA sequence: TGTGCCAGCAGCACCGGACAGGGCTCGGCTAATGAAAAACTGTTTTTT. Residues: CASSTGQGSANEKLFF.

The gene calls are TRBV11-2 and TRBJ1-1; 8 bases align to TRBD1. The CDR3 spans 14 residues. Germline CDR1 SGHAT, CDR2 FQNNGV. J was trimmed by 4 bases and V by 5 bases; bases with no gene match: 6. The CDR3 DNA reads as TGTGCCAGCAGCCGACAGGGGATTAGCACTGAAGCTTTCTTT. This codes for CASSRQGISTEAFF.

The chain employs TRBV20-1 and TRBJ1-1; D is unresolved. Germline CDR1 DFQATT, CDR2 SNEGSKA (reference sequence). CDR3 length: 14 amino acids. Trimming took off 0 bases at V and 1 base at J, with 9 bases between the two ends. Here the CDR3 DNA reads TGCAGTGCTAGAGATGGTAGGCCGAACACTGAAGCTTTCTTT. It translates to CSARDGRPNTEAFF.

This clonotype came up once. The J gene is TRBJ1-1, the V gene TRBV7-9, with 10 bases fitting TRBD1. With 4 bases clipped from V and 12 bases from J, the junction kept 11 bases outside the gene matches. The germline V gene has CDR1 SEHNR and CDR2 FQNEAQ (reference sequence). The CDR3 has 14 amino acids. The CDR3 region is CASSSSGTGVVPFF. CDR3 sequence (DNA): TGTGCCAGCAGCTCATCCGGGACAGGGGTTGTACCTTTCTTT. The variable domain in full, completed from reference TRBV7-9 and TRBJ1-1, reads DTGVSQNPRHKITKRGQNVTFRCDPISEHNRLYWYRQTLGQGPEFLTYFQNEAQLEKSRLLSDRFSAERPKGSFSTLEIQRTEQGDSAMYLCASSSSGTGVVPFFGQGTRLTVV.

The J gene is TRBJ2-1, the V gene TRBV2; possibly TRBD1 for D (5 bases). The V gene's germline CDR1 is SNHLY and CDR2 FYNNEI. The V and J ends lost 6 bases and 3 bases respectively, with 6 bases between them. This CDR3 has 12 amino acids. The CDR3 here is CASSRDYNEQFF. The CDR3 DNA follows: TGTGCCAGCAGCAGGGACTACAATGAGCAGTTCTTC.

This clonotype was seen many times. The V and J genes are TRBV10-3 and TRBJ2-7; D may match TRBD1 or TRBD2 (5 bases each). The CDR3 has 16 residues. V lost 0 bases and J lost 3, with 15 bases in between. The germline CDR1 and CDR2 sequences are ENHRY and SYGVKD. The CDR3, as DNA: TGTGCCATCAGTGAGTCATGGGACGGAGGACGCTACGAGCAGTACTTC. It encodes CAISESWDGGRYEQYF.

The chain has TRBV11-2 and TRBJ1-1; D gene ambiguous. The length of the CDR3 is 13 residues. CDR1 and CDR2 from the germline V gene are SGHAT and FQNNGV. Trimming cost V 6 bases and J 4 bases, with 12 bases left between them. This chain's CDR3 is CASRRDLVTEAFF. DNA of the CDR3: TGTGCCAGCAGACGAGACCTTGTCACTGAAGCTTTCTTT.

This clonotype came up many times. The chain combines TRBV5-6 with TRBJ1-5; weak D call: TRBD1 (6 bases). Germline CDR1 and CDR2: SGHDT and YYEEEE. V was pared by 1 base and J by 0 bases, with 8 bases between. The CDR3 is made up of 15 amino acids. CDR3 amino acids: CASSLRGYSNQPQHF. The DNA of the CDR3 is TGTGCCAGCAGCTTGAGGGGGTATAGCAATCAGCCCCAGCATTTT.

This clonotype was seen only a few times. The V call is TRBV20-1, the J call TRBJ2-3, with TRBD2 identical over 11 bases. Germline V gene lookup returns CDR1 DFQATT and CDR2 SNEGSKA (reference sequence). J gave up 0 bases and V 2 bases, and 10 bases lay outside the gene matches. This CDR3 region has 18 residues. In nucleotides, the CDR3 is TGCAGTGCTAGAAGGAGCAAAACTAGCGGGGGTAGCACAGATACGCAGTATTTT. As protein: CSARRSKTSGGSTDTQYF.

V is TRBV9 and J is TRBJ1-6; D call uncertain. This CDR3 is built from 13 residues. V gave up 3 bases and J gave up 6 bases, with 7 bases separating them. Per germline, CDR1 SGDLS and CDR2 YYNGEE. This CDR3 is CASSAESNSPLHF. Written as DNA, the CDR3 is TGTGCCAGCAGCGCGGAGAGTAATTCACCCCTCCACTTT.

This clonotype appeared many times. The V call is TRBV15, the J call TRBJ2-3, with 7 bases aligning to TRBD2. The germline V gene encodes CDR1 LNHNV and CDR2 YYDKDF (reference sequence). The CDR3 extends over 15 amino acids. V lost 4 bases, J lost 7 bases, and 11 bases stayed unmatched. The chain's CDR3 is CATSTQTSRVNTQYF. CDR3 nucleotide sequence: TGTGCCACCAGCACCCAGACTAGCAGGGTAAATACGCAGTATTTT.

This clonotype has only a few counts. The chain joins TRBV5-1 to TRBJ2-2; D unclear. Germline V gene sequence: CDR1 SGHRS, CDR2 YFSETQ. The CDR3 is 14 amino acids. V shed 0 bases and J shed 1 base, with 4 bases lying between them. Here the CDR3 DNA reads TGCGCCAGCAGCTTGGTGGTGAACACCGGGGAGCTGTTTTTT. Translated: CASSLVVNTGELFF.

This clonotype was counted at least ten times. The chain has TRBV4-3 and TRBJ1-1; D remains ambiguous. Germline CDR1 is LGHNA and CDR2 is YSLEER. This CDR3 is 14 amino acids long. Trimming pared 0 bases from V and 1 base from J, leaving 6 bases between. DNA for the CDR3: TGCGCCAGCAGCCAAGAGACGCGGAACACTGAAGCTTTCTTT. Translated, it gives CASSQETRNTEAFF.

The table lists this clonotype with a few counts. The chain is built from TRBV6-6 and TRBJ1-4, with D tentatively TRBD1 (5 bases). V lost 6 bases to trimming and J lost 8 bases, with 16 bases between them. This CDR3 is built from 14 residues. The V gene's germline CDR1 is MNHNY and CDR2 SVGAGI (reference sequence). CDR3 amino acids: CASSPGGELEKLFF. Here the CDR3 DNA reads TGTGCCAGCAGCCCCGGAGGGGAATTGGAAAAACTGTTTTTT.

This clonotype has a count of ten or more. The chain combines TRBV6-5 with TRBJ1-2, with D possibly being TRBD1 (6 bases). V was trimmed by 0 bases and J by 5 bases, leaving 19 bases between them. Germline-derived CDR1 and CDR2 are MNHEY and SVGAGI. This CDR3 has 17 residues. The CDR3 protein is CASSYSQTGYASYGYTF. CDR3 bases: TGTGCCAGCAGTTACTCGCAGACAGGATACGCCTCATATGGCTACACCTTC.